This T cell receptor (beta chain) appears in the sequencing data of a study of cytomegalovirus exposure and HLA in healthy donors. About the study: The Caucasian-associated ancestry cluster contained 81% of the approximately 410 genotyped donors. Findings and limits, study-wide: Later work associated 16,951 TCR beta sequences with HLA alleles at 0.05 false discovery rate.

PCR was performed using 60 Vbeta and 13 Jbeta primers. Assay: immunoSEQ multiplex PCR; the TCRdb copy retains only in-frame clones and omits some. The data contain under 50,000 clones, around 68% of them singletons. A note on this clone: Its antigen is unidentified.

Specimen: PBMCs. This TCR was recovered from a man aged 25 to 40 in good health and CMV-seronegative.

CDR3 sequence: CASSAAGTDYTNYGYTF. CDR3 nucleotide sequence: TGTGCCAGCAGCGCCGCCGGGACGGACTACACTAACTATGGCTACACCTTC. The chain has TRBV5-4 and TRBJ1-2, with D tentatively TRBD1 (5 bases). V was cut by 4 bases and J by 0 bases, with 19 bases left in between. CDR1 is SGHNT, CDR2 YYREEE, per germline (reference sequence). This CDR3 has 17 residues.